These 9 T cell receptor beta chains originate from one sample sequenced in a study of OX40 agonist ivuxolimab in advanced cancers. Produced via immunoSEQ multiplex PCR; TCRdb's table is partial and in-frame only. Among 79,000 or so clones listed, about 82% were seen once. Sample: CD4+ or CD8+ T cells sorted from blood, taken in a trial of the OX40 agonist ivuxolimab. These receptors came from an adult with an advanced solid tumor such as melanoma, head and neck, liver or kidney cancer.

The rearrangement links TRBV2 to TRBJ2-2; D is unresolved. The CDR3 sequence is 15 residues long. Trimming took 0 bases from V and 1 from J, leaving 6 bases between them. Germline V gene data show CDR1 as SNHLY and CDR2 as FYNNEI. The CDR3 coding sequence is TGTGCCAGCAGTGAAGCTAGACAGAACACCGGGGAGCTGTTTTTT. It specifies CASSEARQNTGELFF.

As to this clone: Germline is not matched at one junction end, which may reflect a read error. The CDR3 loop is CASSLGSSEETQYF. The CDR3 nucleotides are TGTGCTAGCAGCTTAGGGTCTAGCGAAGAGACCCAGTACTTC. The gene calls are TRBV7-7 and TRBJ2-5; tentative D call: TRBD2 (6 bases). CDR3 length equals 14 residues. CDR1 SSHAT and CDR2 FNYEAQ come from the germline V gene (reference sequence). Together with reference TRBV7-7 and TRBJ2-5, the CDR3 gives the full variable domain: GAGVSQSPRYKVTKRGQDVTLRCDPISSHATLYWYQQALGQGPEFLTYFNYEAQPDKSGLPSDRFSAERPEGSISTLTIQRTEQRDSAMYRCASSLGSSEETQYFGPGTRLLVL.

This rearrangement joins TRBV4-3 to TRBJ2-7; 13 nucleotides align to TRBD2. The CDR3 is 21 amino acids. Germline trimming cut 0 bases from V and 0 bases from J; bases unmatched to any gene: 14. Per the germline V gene, CDR1 is LGHNA and CDR2 is YSLEER. The CDR3 sequence: CASSQEGGSGLAGASSYEQYF. The CDR3 DNA follows: TGCGCCAGCAGCCAAGAAGGAGGAAGTGGACTAGCGGGGGCGAGCTCCTACGAGCAGTACTTC.

V and J are TRBV7-2 and TRBJ2-7, with D maybe TRBD2 (7 bases). Germline assignment: CDR1 SGHTA and CDR2 FQGNSA. The CDR3 spans 15 residues. The V and J ends lost 5 bases and 6 bases respectively, with 20 bases between them. The CDR3 reads CASSPRHGGGLEQYF. The CDR3 region has the DNA TGTGCCAGCAGCCCCCGCCATGGGGGGGGGCTCGAGCAGTACTTC.

The chain carries TRBV10-3 and TRBJ2-7, with D possibly TRBD1 on 5 matching bases. Trimming cost V 10 bases and J 5 bases, with 21 bases left between them. The CDR3 covers 14 residues. Germline CDR1 ENHRY, CDR2 SYGVKD. CDR3 protein: CATGPIQGYHEQYF. CDR3 bases: TGTGCCACTGGCCCTATTCAGGGATACCACGAGCAGTACTTC.

The CDR3 protein is CASSSSRQGSNQPQHF. The CDR3 nucleotides are TGTGCCAGCAGTTCCTCCCGACAGGGAAGCAATCAGCCCCAGCATTTT. The chain links TRBV27 to TRBJ1-5, with TRBD1 identical over 7 bases. The V gene end was trimmed by 4 bases and the J gene end by 1 base; junction bases not matched to a gene: 7. This CDR3 spans 16 amino acids. Germline loops: CDR1 MNHEY, CDR2 SMNVEV (reference sequence).

The chain joins TRBV28 to TRBJ2-1, with a tentative D call TRBD1 (6 bases). V shed 3 bases and J shed 9 bases, with 12 bases lying between them. In germline, CDR1 is MDHEN, CDR2 SYDVKM. This CDR3 has 13 amino acids. CDR3 coding DNA: TGTGCCAGCAGTTTCTCCGACAGGTTTGAGCAGTTCTTC. It is translated as CASSFSDRFEQFF.

The sample holds a few counts of this clone. This chain connects TRBV9 to TRBJ2-1; possibly TRBD2 for D (7 bases). V lost 3 bases, J lost 9 bases, and 16 bases lay in between. The CDR3 runs 14 residues. Germline loops: CDR1 SGDLS, CDR2 YYNGEE. The CDR3 DNA reads TGTGCCAGCAGCGGGGGACTACAGGGTGGTGAGCAGTTCTTC. This sequence encodes CASSGGLQGGEQFF.

The chain employs TRBV25-1 and TRBJ1-1, with a possible D match to TRBD1 (6 bases). CDR1 is MGHDK, CDR2 SYGVNS, per germline. This CDR3 contains 14 residues. V gave up 3 bases and J gave up 8 bases, with 16 bases separating them. The CDR3 DNA is TGTGCCAGCAGTGACCGCCGGGCCAGGGGAGAAGCTTTCTTT. Translating it yields CASSDRRARGEAFF. Full variable domain (rest looked up from reference TRBV25-1 and TRBJ1-1): EADIYQTPRYLVIGTGKKITLECSQTMGHDKMYWYQQDPGMELHLIHYSYGVNSTEKGDLSSESTVSRIRTEHFPLTLESARPSHTSQYLCASSDRRARGEAFFGQGTRLTVV.